These 7 T cell receptor beta chains originate from one sample sequenced in a study of T-cell memory formation after mild COVID-19. TCRdb re-called the 5' RACE reads through MiXCR, storing one row per CDR3 protein. The repertoire has hundreds of thousands of distinct CDR3 sequences, about 22% of them found once; the top ten carry 7.5% to 9.5%. The sample was PBMCs or a T cell subset sorted from them (not recorded which). The receptor source for this set is an adult woman who had mild COVID-19 (a few samples of this study predate the infection). Cell type and time point are not known.

This chain links TRBV7-3 with TRBJ2-2; 12 nucleotides align to TRBD2. The CDR3 is 17 amino acids. Germline CDR1 reads SGHTA; CDR2 reads FQGTGA. Trimming took 5 bases from V and 0 from J; bases not matched to a gene: 4. CDR3 protein: CASSLLAGGPNTGELFF. CDR3 DNA sequence: TGTGCCAGCAGCCTCCTAGCGGGGGGGCCGAACACCGGGGAGCTGTTTTTT. Full variable domain (remainder filled in from reference TRBV7-3 and TRBJ2-2): GAGVSQTPSNKVTEKGKYVELRCDPISGHTALYWYRQSLGQGPEFLIYFQGTGAADDSGLPNDRFFAVRPEGSVSTLKIQRTERGDSAVYLCASSLLAGGPNTGELFFGEGSRLTVL.

In this sample, this clonotype turned up a few times. Given a much more abundant clone one base away, this may be a read error. V and J are TRBV2 and TRBJ2-5; D ambiguous. Per the germline V gene, CDR1 is SNHLY and CDR2 is FYNNEI. The CDR3 consists of 15 residues. In DNA form, the CDR3 reads TGTGCCAGCAGTGAACCCCCCCCAAGACAAGAGACCCAGCACTTC. This translates into CASSEPPPRQETQHF.

This chain uses TRBV12-3 or TRBV12-4 with TRBJ2-7; possible D gene TRBD2, 5 bases. CDR3 length: 15 amino acids. Trimming took off 5 bases at V and 0 bases at J, with 14 bases between the two ends. CDR3 sequence: CASSLTLVFSYEQYF. The CDR3 DNA sequence: TGTGCCAGCAGTCTAACACTAGTCTTCTCCTACGAGCAGTACTTC.

The rearrangement uses TRBV19 and TRBJ2-1; possible D gene TRBD2, 7 bases. Germline values: CDR1 LNHDA, CDR2 SQIVND (reference sequence). The CDR3 is 16 amino acids. Deletions cut 5 bases from V and 8 bases from J, with 22 bases between. CDR3 in amino acids: CASSPKRLARGDEQFF. CDR3 DNA sequence: TGTGCCAGTAGTCCCAAAAGACTAGCCAGGGGCGATGAGCAGTTCTTC.

This clonotype was found a few times. The rearrangement uses TRBV3-1 and TRBJ2-3; D is perhaps TRBD2 (6 bases). Trimming took 0 bases from V and 4 from J, leaving 17 bases between them. CDR3 size: 17 residues. Germline CDR1 LGHDT, CDR2 YNNKEL (reference sequence). The CDR3 is CASSQDPTSGTSDTQYF. CDR3 in DNA: TGTGCCAGCAGCCAAGATCCGACTAGTGGTACCTCAGATACGCAGTATTTT.

This clonotype came up a few times. The J gene is TRBJ2-1, the V gene TRBV7-6, with D perhaps matching TRBD1 or TRBD2 (6 bases each). CDR3 length: 13 residues. V was pared by 5 bases and J by 11 bases, with 16 bases between. Germline V lookup: CDR1 SGHVS, CDR2 FNYEAQ. DNA of the CDR3: TGTGCCAGCAGCCCCCTAGTAGGGGGGCAGCAGTTCTTC. Translation gives CASSPLVGGQQFF.

The chain carries TRBV3-1 and TRBJ1-2, with a weak D call TRBD1 (5 bases). The CDR3 runs to 15 residues. V was trimmed by 4 bases and J by 6 bases, leaving 18 bases between them. Germline CDR1 is LGHDT and CDR2 is YNNKEL (reference sequence). The CDR3 is CASSPLGGIENGYTF. The DNA for the CDR3 is TGTGCCAGCAGCCCGCTCGGGGGGATCGAGAATGGCTACACCTTC.